These 25 T cell receptor beta chains came from one sample sequenced in a study of T cells after yellow fever vaccination. A single record per CDR3 protein comes from TCRdb applying MiXCR to the 5' RACE reads. The sample shows 200,000 to 250,000 distinct CDR3 sequences, about 7.1% of them seen only once. The specimen comprised CD4+ T cells sorted from PBMCs, sampled 15 days after the yellow fever booster vaccination. These receptor sequences come from a man aged 25 to 40 who received the YFV17D yellow fever vaccine.

This clonotype was recorded a few times. This sequence joins TRBV2 and TRBJ2-5, with D hard to call. Trimming took 1 base from V and 12 from J, leaving 6 bases between them. This CDR3 has 10 amino acids. Germline V gene sequence: CDR1 SNHLY, CDR2 FYNNEI. CDR3 DNA sequence: TGTGCCAGCAGTGAAGTACGAAAGTACTTC. Translation gives CASSEVRKYF.

The gene calls are TRBV7-2 and TRBJ1-2, with unresolved D. The length of the CDR3 is 14 residues. V lost 1 base, J lost 2 bases, and 8 bases lay in between. The V gene's germline CDR1 is SGHTA and CDR2 FQGNSA. CDR3 in DNA: TGTGCCAGCAGCTTAGATAGGCAGAACTATGGCTACACCTTC. As protein: CASSLDRQNYGYTF.

In the case of this clonotype: One end of the junction fails to match germline, which may point to a read error. The J gene is TRBJ2-1, the V gene TRBV7-2; TRBD2 aligns across 8 bases. Germline V lookup: CDR1 SGHTA, CDR2 FQGNSA. CDR3 length equals 15 residues. This chain's CDR3 is CASSIAGSSYNEQFF. The CDR3 DNA reads as TGTGCCAGCAGCATAGCGGGAAGCTCCTACAATGAGCAGTTCTTC.

The J gene is TRBJ2-2, the V gene TRBV19, with D unresolved. CDR1 is LNHDA, CDR2 SQIVND, per germline (reference sequence). The CDR3 length is 15 residues. V lost 3 bases and J lost 8, with 16 bases in between. CDR3 bases: TGTGCCAGTAGTATCGGGCCGCTGCCCCAGGGGGAGCTGTTTTTT. Protein: CASSIGPLPQGELFF.

The CDR3 loop is CSVQGWGTEAFF. CDR3 nucleotides: TGCAGTGTTCAGGGTTGGGGCACTGAAGCTTTCTTT. The genes are TRBV20-1 and TRBJ1-1, with D possibly TRBD1 on 5 matching bases. The V gene lost 7 bases and the J gene lost 4 bases, with 13 bases spanning the gap. The CDR3 length is 12 residues. The germline CDR1 and CDR2 sequences are DFQATT and SNEGSKA (reference sequence).

V is TRBV7-2 and J is TRBJ2-3; 8 bases map to TRBD2. In germline, CDR1 is SGHTA, CDR2 FQGNSA. With V trimmed by 4 bases and J by 0 bases, 6 bases remained unmatched. The CDR3 runs 16 residues. The CDR3 sequence: CASSWLAGRSTDTQYF. Here the CDR3 DNA reads TGTGCCAGCAGCTGGTTAGCGGGAAGAAGCACAGATACGCAGTATTTT.

The rearrangement links TRBV2 to TRBJ2-3; TRBD2 matches 10 bases. Trimming removed 7 bases from V and 2 bases from J; junction bases left unmatched: 15. This CDR3 comprises 18 residues. Germline CDR1 SNHLY, CDR2 FYNNEI. In nucleotides, the CDR3 is TGTGCCAGCAAACCTCCTCCGGGACTAGCGCTTTACACAGATACGCAGTATTTT. This gives the protein CASKPPPGLALYTDTQYF.

For this clonotype: Possible read error: a much larger clone is one base away. The rearrangement uses TRBV5-1 and TRBJ2-1; 13 positions match TRBD2. The CDR3 has 16 residues. The V gene's germline CDR1 is SGHRS and CDR2 YFSETQ. V was clipped by 0 bases and J by 8 bases; unmatched bases: 5. CDR3 loop: CASSLAGTSGNDEQFF. The CDR3 coding sequence is TGCGCCAGCAGCTTGGCGGGGACTAGCGGGAATGATGAGCAGTTCTTC.

This clonotype was counted at least ten times. The rearrangement uses TRBV7-2 and TRBJ2-7; D might be TRBD2 (5 bases). The CDR3 totals 14 residues. CDR1 SGHTA and CDR2 FQGNSA come from the germline V gene. Trimming removed 2 bases from V and 3 bases from J, with 11 bases in between. The CDR3 region has the DNA TGTGCCAGCAGCTTACAATCCGGGGTCTACGAGCAGTACTTC. Protein: CASSLQSGVYEQYF.

This clonotype was recorded many times. The rearrangement uses TRBV12-3 or TRBV12-4 and TRBJ2-5, with 11 positions matching TRBD2. Trimming removed 5 bases from V and 2 bases from J; junction bases left unmatched: 10. CDR3 length equals 17 residues. CDR3 loop: CASSPGGLAGGQETQYF. Written as DNA, the CDR3 is TGTGCCAGCAGTCCCGGGGGGCTAGCGGGAGGACAAGAGACCCAGTACTTC.

A few counts support this clonotype. V usage is TRBV18 and J usage is TRBJ2-2, with 9 bases identical to TRBD2. Unmatched junction bases numbered 12, after V lost 6 bases and J lost 1 base. Germline V gives CDR1 KGHSH, CDR2 LQKENI. This CDR3 is 18 amino acids long. The CDR3, as DNA: TGTGCCAGCTCGGAGGACACAGGACTAGCGAGGAACACCGGGGAGCTGTTTTTT. Its translation is CASSEDTGLARNTGELFF.

As DNA, the CDR3 is TGTGCCAGCACCACTCGGGGCCTAGGGTCCTATAATTCACCCCTCCACTTT. It codes for CASTTRGLGSYNSPLHF. The genes are TRBV12-3 or TRBV12-4 and TRBJ1-6, with a possible D match to TRBD1 (5 bases). This CDR3 has 17 residues. V was trimmed by 7 bases and J by 1 base, leaving 17 bases between them.

This clonotype has a count of ten or more. The chain carries TRBV6-2 or TRBV6-3 and TRBJ2-7; D is ambiguous. From germline, CDR1 is MNHEY and CDR2 SVGEGT. This CDR3 comprises 15 residues. Trimming cost V 2 bases and J 7 bases, with 18 bases left between them. The CDR3 region is CASSYPLAAGGEQYF. The CDR3 nucleotides are TGTGCCAGCAGTTACCCTCTGGCAGCCGGTGGTGAGCAGTACTTC.

J is TRBJ2-4 and V is TRBV10-3; D is unclear. V lost 6 bases and J 0 bases, leaving 6 bases between the germline ends. Per the germline V gene, CDR1 is ENHRY and CDR2 is SYGVKD. The CDR3 length is 13 residues. Written as DNA, the CDR3 is TGTGCCATCAGGCCCGTAGCCAAAAACATTCAGTACTTC. Amino acid sequence: CAIRPVAKNIQYF.

This clonotype turned up a few times. This rearrangement joins TRBV20-1 to TRBJ2-1, with D unresolved. Looked up from germline, CDR1 is DFQATT and CDR2 is SNEGSKA (reference sequence). The V gene lost 3 bases and the J gene lost 7 bases, with 10 bases spanning the gap. The CDR3 contains 12 residues. This CDR3 reads CSASPLVNEQFF. CDR3 DNA sequence: TGCAGTGCTAGTCCCCTAGTAAATGAGCAGTTCTTC.

The chain employs TRBV7-8 and TRBJ2-7, with D perhaps matching TRBD2 (5 bases). The CDR3 extends over 15 amino acids. V lost 6 bases and J lost 3, with 18 bases in between. CDR1 and CDR2 (germline): SGHVS, FQNEAQ. CDR3 in amino acids: CASRDSGPSGYEQYF. The CDR3, as DNA: TGTGCCAGCAGGGACTCGGGCCCCTCCGGCTACGAGCAGTACTTC.

The chain couples TRBV20-1 to TRBJ2-1; D ambiguous. The CDR3 consists of 17 residues. Looked up from germline, CDR1 is DFQATT and CDR2 is SNEGSKA (reference sequence). Deletions cut 0 bases from V and 4 bases from J, with 19 bases between. The CDR3 DNA is TGCAGTGCTAGAGATCTGAAGTGCCCGACCACTTACAATGAGCAGTTCTTC. Translation gives CSARDLKCPTTYNEQFF.

The rearrangement uses TRBV4-2 and TRBJ2-5; D is perhaps TRBD1 (5 bases). With 0 bases removed from V and 1 base from J, the gap between germline ends came to 12 bases. Germline V CDR1 and CDR2: LGHNA, YNFKEQ. The CDR3 extends over 16 amino acids. The CDR3 spells CASSQDQGLIQETQYF. CDR3 DNA: TGTGCCAGCAGCCAAGATCAGGGCCTAATCCAAGAGACCCAGTACTTC.

This clonotype was observed a handful of times. The chain has TRBV29-1 and TRBJ1-1; D is uncertain. Germline CDR1 reads SQVTM; CDR2 reads ANQGSEA. The CDR3 loop spans 11 amino acids. V dropped 2 bases and J dropped 5 bases, with 6 bases sitting between them. In DNA form, the CDR3 reads TGCAGCGTTGAACCCAGGACTGAAGCTTTCTTT. Its translation: CSVEPRTEAFF.

The chain joins TRBV5-1 to TRBJ2-7; D ambiguous. The CDR3 is 14 amino acids. V lost 4 bases, J lost 5 bases, and 16 bases lay in between. From germline, CDR1 is SGHRS and CDR2 YFSETQ. CDR3 protein: CASSGWVQSHEQYF. The CDR3 nucleotides are TGCGCCAGCAGCGGGTGGGTTCAGTCCCACGAGCAGTACTTC.

This clonotype was observed at least ten times. The rearrangement uses TRBV6-2 or TRBV6-3 and TRBJ2-7; tentatively, D is TRBD2 (6 bases). V lost 2 bases to trimming and J lost 3 bases, with 11 bases between them. Per germline, CDR1 MNHEY and CDR2 SVGEGT. The CDR3 covers 14 residues. The CDR3 DNA reads TGTGCCAGCAGTTACGGGGGGAGAAACTACGAGCAGTACTTC. Translation: CASSYGGRNYEQYF.

The chain employs TRBV28 and TRBJ2-2, with 8 bases aligning to TRBD1. The V gene's germline CDR1 is MDHEN and CDR2 SYDVKM. V lost 6 bases to trimming and J lost 4 bases; unmatched junction nucleotides: 10. The CDR3 is 16 residues long. The CDR3 bases are TGTGCCAGCAGGGAGGCCACAGGGGGAAGCACCGGGGAGCTGTTTTTT. It specifies CASREATGGSTGELFF.

This clonotype was recorded at least ten times. The J gene is TRBJ2-1, the V gene TRBV7-3, with 8 positions matching TRBD1. Germline CDR1 reads SGHTA; CDR2 reads FQGTGA. The CDR3 covers 15 residues. Trimming removed 5 bases from V and 7 bases from J; junction bases left unmatched: 10. The CDR3 sequence: CASSPSLTGVNEQFF. CDR3 DNA: TGTGCCAGCAGCCCGTCCCTGACAGGGGTAAATGAGCAGTTCTTC. Full variable domain (outside the CDR3, taken from reference TRBV7-3 and TRBJ2-1): GAGVSQTPSNKVTEKGKYVELRCDPISGHTALYWYRQSLGQGPEFLIYFQGTGAADDSGLPNDRFFAVRPEGSVSTLKIQRTERGDSAVYLCASSPSLTGVNEQFFGPGTRLTVL.

This clonotype appeared a few times. The chain joins TRBV4-3 to TRBJ1-5; D not certain. The germline V gene encodes CDR1 LGHNA and CDR2 YSLEER. The CDR3 has 14 residues. Trimming removed 1 base at V and 4 bases at J, with 8 bases between. The CDR3 reads CASSQVPGNQPQHF. The CDR3 nucleotides are TGCGCCAGCAGCCAAGTTCCAGGTAATCAGCCCCAGCATTTT.

This clonotype was seen many times. The genes are TRBV12-3 or TRBV12-4 and TRBJ1-5; no firm D call. The V gene lost 2 bases and the J gene lost 8 bases, with 10 bases spanning the gap. The CDR3 has 13 amino acids. CDR3 in DNA: TGTGCCAGCAGTTTACTGAAGTTAGAGCCCCAGCATTTT. It specifies CASSLLKLEPQHF.